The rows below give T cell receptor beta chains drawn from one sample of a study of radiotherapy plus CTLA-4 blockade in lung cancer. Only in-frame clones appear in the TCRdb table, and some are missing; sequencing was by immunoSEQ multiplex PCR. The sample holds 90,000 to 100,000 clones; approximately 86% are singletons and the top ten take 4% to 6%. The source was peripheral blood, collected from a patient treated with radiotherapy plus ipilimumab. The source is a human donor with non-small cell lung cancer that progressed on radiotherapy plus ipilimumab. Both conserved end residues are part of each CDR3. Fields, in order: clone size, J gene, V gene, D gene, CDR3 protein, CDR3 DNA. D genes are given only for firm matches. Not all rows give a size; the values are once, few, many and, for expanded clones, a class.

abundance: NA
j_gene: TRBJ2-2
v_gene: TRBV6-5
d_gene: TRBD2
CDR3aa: CASSYAAGEPGELFF
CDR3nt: TGTGCCAGCAGTTACGCCGCGGGGGAGCCCGGGGAGCTGTTTTTT

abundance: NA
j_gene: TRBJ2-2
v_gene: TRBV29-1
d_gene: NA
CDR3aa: CSVSGSYTGELFF
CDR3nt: TGCAGCGTCTCGGGCAGCTACACCGGGGAGCTGTTTTTT

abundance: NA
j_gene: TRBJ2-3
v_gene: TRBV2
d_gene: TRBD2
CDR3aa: CASSEGGSPDTQYF
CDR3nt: TGTGCCAGCAGTGAAGGCGGGAGTCCAGATACGCAGTATTTT

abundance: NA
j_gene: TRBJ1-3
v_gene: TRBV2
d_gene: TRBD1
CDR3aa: CASSGQGAISGNTIYF
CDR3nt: TGTGCCAGCAGTGGCCAGGGGGCGATCTCTGGAAACACCATATATTTT

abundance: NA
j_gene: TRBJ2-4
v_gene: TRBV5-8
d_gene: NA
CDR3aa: CASSFFMGYF
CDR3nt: TGTGCCAGCAGCTTTTTCATGGGGTACTTC

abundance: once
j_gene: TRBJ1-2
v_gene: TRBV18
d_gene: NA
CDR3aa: CASSPNRNYGYTF
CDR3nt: TGTGCCAGCTCACCGAACAGAAACTATGGCTACACCTTC

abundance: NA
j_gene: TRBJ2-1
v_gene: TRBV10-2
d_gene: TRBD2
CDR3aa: CASRALAGGNEQFF
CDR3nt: TGCGCCAGCAGAGCACTAGCGGGAGGCAATGAGCAGTTCTTC

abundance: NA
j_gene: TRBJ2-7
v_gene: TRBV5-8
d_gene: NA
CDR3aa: CASSLLGASDEQYF
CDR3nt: TGTGCCAGCAGCTTGTTAGGGGCCAGCGACGAGCAGTACTTC

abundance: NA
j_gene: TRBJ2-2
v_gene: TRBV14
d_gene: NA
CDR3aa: CASSIRGLRHTGELFF
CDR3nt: TGTGCCAGCAGCATAAGGGGTCTTAGACACACCGGGGAGCTGTTTTTT

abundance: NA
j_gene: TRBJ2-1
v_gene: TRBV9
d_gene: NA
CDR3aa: CASSVAGYNEQFF
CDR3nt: TGTGCCAGCAGCGTAGCTGGGTACAATGAGCAGTTCTTC

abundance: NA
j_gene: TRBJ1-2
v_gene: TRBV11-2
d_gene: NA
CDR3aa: CASSSPGPGVQGYTF
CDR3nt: TGTGCCAGCAGTTCCCCCGGACCAGGGGTTCAGGGCTACACCTTC

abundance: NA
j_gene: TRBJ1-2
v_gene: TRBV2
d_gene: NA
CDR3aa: CASSEPLGGYTF
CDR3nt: TGTGCCAGCAGTGAACCCTTGGGCGGCTACACCTTC

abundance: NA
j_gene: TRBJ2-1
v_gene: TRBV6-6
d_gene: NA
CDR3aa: CASSYSGLGNEQFF
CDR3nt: TGTGCCAGCAGTTACTCGGGATTGGGGAATGAGCAGTTCTTC

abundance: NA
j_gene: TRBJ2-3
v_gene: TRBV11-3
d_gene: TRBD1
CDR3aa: CASSSRRGQGADTQYF
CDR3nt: TGTGCCAGCAGCTCCCGTCGCGGACAGGGGGCAGATACGCAGTATTTT

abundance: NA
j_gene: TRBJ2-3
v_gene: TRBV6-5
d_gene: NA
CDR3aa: CASSYSKWDTQYF
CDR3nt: TGTGCCAGCAGTTACTCGAAGTGGGACACGCAGTATTTT

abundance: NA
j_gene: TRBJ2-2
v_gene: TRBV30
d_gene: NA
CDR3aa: CAWSIPGAHTGELFF
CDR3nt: TGTGCCTGGAGTATCCCGGGGGCACACACCGGGGAGCTGTTTTTT

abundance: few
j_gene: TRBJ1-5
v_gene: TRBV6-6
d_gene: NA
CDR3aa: CAAGRSNQPQHF
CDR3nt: TGTGCCGCGGGGCGTAGCAATCAGCCCCAGCATTTT

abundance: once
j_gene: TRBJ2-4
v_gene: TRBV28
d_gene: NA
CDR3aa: CASSPGHIAKNIQYF
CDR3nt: TGTGCCAGCAGTCCGGGACATATAGCCAAAAACATTCAGTACTTC

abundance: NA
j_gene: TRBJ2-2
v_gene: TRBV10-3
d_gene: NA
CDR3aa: CAISVQGRTGELFF
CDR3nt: TGTGCCATCAGTGTTCAGGGACGGACCGGGGAGCTGTTTTTT

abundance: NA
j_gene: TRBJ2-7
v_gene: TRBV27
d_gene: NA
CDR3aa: CASRAHPYEQYF
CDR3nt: TGTGCCAGCCGCGCCCATCCCTACGAGCAGTACTTC

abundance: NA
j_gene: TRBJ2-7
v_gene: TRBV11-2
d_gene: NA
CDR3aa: CASSLDLASTHEQYF
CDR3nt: TGTGCCAGCAGCTTAGATCTGGCTAGCACCCACGAGCAGTACTTC

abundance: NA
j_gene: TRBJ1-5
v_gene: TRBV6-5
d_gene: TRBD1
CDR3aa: CASSETGSSWPQHF
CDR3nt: TGTGCCAGCAGCGAGACAGGGTCCTCTTGGCCCCAGCATTTT

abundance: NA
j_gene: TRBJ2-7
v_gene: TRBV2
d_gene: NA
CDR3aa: CASSERHQIEQYF
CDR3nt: TGTGCCAGCAGTGAAAGACATCAGATCGAGCAGTACTTC

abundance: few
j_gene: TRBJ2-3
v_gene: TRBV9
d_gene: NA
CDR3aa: CASSVSDDTDTQYF
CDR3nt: TGTGCCAGCAGCGTAAGTGACGACACAGATACGCAGTATTTT

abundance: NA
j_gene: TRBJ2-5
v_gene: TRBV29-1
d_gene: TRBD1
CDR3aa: CSVSGTGANQETQYF
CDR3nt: TGCAGCGTGTCCGGGACAGGAGCCAACCAAGAGACCCAGTACTTC